Below, 22 T cell receptor beta chains from the same sample are listed, as sequenced in a study of response to subunit inactivated influenza vaccine. Via MiXCR, TCRdb re-called the RT-PCR reads, giving one row per CDR3 protein. This sample has a few hundred thousand distinct CDR3 sequences; 14% occur once, and the top ten carry approximately 10%. This specimen consisted of PBMCs from blood, obtained 12 days after vaccination. These receptors were collected from a middle-aged man who received an inactivated influenza vaccine.

V is TRBV11-2 and J is TRBJ1-1; TRBD1 is a possible D gene (6 bases). CDR3 length: 16 residues. Germline values: CDR1 SGHAT, CDR2 FQNNGV. With 6 bases removed from V and 3 bases from J, the gap between germline ends came to 20 bases. The CDR3 region is CASRTGVGGGYTEAFF. CDR3 nucleotides: TGTGCCAGCAGAACGGGGGTCGGGGGCGGTTACACTGAAGCTTTCTTT.

This clonotype was seen ten or more times. The V and J genes are TRBV4-3 and TRBJ1-1; 10 bases agree with TRBD1. Germline V lookup: CDR1 LGHNA, CDR2 YSLEER. Germline trimming cut 4 bases from V and 5 bases from J; bases unmatched to any gene: 7. CDR3 length: 15 residues. The CDR3 coding sequence is TGCGCCAGCAGCCGGATGACAGGGGGCACGACTGAAGCTTTCTTT. Translating gives CASSRMTGGTTEAFF.

This clonotype was counted between two and nine times. The V and J genes are TRBV4-3 and TRBJ1-2; no definite D call. CDR1 is LGHNA and CDR2 is YSLEER in the germline V gene. V gave up 0 bases and J gave up 8 bases, with 19 bases separating them. The CDR3 loop spans 16 amino acids. The CDR3 reads CASSQDRWGSAQGYTF. The DNA of the CDR3 is TGCGCCAGCAGCCAAGATCGATGGGGAAGCGCTCAGGGCTACACCTTC.

Only a few counts were recorded for this clonotype. The chain is built from TRBV3-1 and TRBJ2-1, with D unresolved. V lost 0 bases to trimming and J lost 2 bases, with 17 bases between them. The CDR3 has 18 residues. CDR1 is LGHDT, CDR2 YNNKEL, per germline (reference sequence). The CDR3 coding sequence is TGTGCCAGCAGCCAAGATCTTTGGTCGAGCTTCACCTACAATGAGCAGTTCTTC. As protein: CASSQDLWSSFTYNEQFF.

The rearrangement links TRBV20-1 to TRBJ2-7; D is uncertain. From germline, CDR1 is DFQATT and CDR2 SNEGSKA (reference sequence). V was trimmed by 5 bases and J by 6 bases, leaving 14 bases between them. This CDR3 region has 12 residues. The CDR3 DNA follows: TGCAGTGCTTCATTAGCCAGGCGCGAGCAGTACTTC. Protein: CSASLARREQYF.

This clonotype has a handful of counts. This chain uses TRBV3-1 with TRBJ2-5; TRBD2 matches 7 bases. The length of the CDR3 is 15 residues. Germline V lookup: CDR1 LGHDT, CDR2 YNNKEL (reference sequence). V shed 3 bases and J 4 bases; nucleotides not matched to a gene: 8. The DNA of the CDR3 is TGTGCCAGCAGCCATCTCGTGCGCGGGAGAGAGACCCAGTACTTC. Translation gives CASSHLVRGRETQYF.

The chain links TRBV4-1 to TRBJ2-1; 8 bases map to TRBD2. Trimming removed 1 base from V and 14 bases from J; junction bases left unmatched: 13. This CDR3 comprises 15 residues. Germline V lookup: CDR1 MGHRA, CDR2 YSYEKL. The CDR3 DNA sequence: TGCGCCAGCAGCCAAGGCGGGGGGTTTAGCGGGACCGAGTTCTTC. Translating gives CASSQGGGFSGTEFF.

The table lists this clonotype with a few counts. This rearrangement joins TRBV7-9 to TRBJ2-7; D is unresolved. Germline CDR1 and CDR2: SEHNR and FQNEAQ (reference sequence). V lost 5 bases, J lost 4 bases, and 9 bases lay in between. The CDR3 extends over 12 amino acids. This CDR3 reads CASSPIGYEQYF. CDR3 in DNA: TGTGCCAGCAGCCCCATTGGGTACGAGCAGTACTTC.

The genes are TRBV12-3 or TRBV12-4 and TRBJ2-7; D possibly uses TRBD1 or TRBD2 (5 bases each). This CDR3 is 17 amino acids long. Trimming cost V 5 bases and J 6 bases, with 26 bases left between them. The CDR3 DNA reads TGTGCCAGCAGTCCAACCCCGCCGGACTGGGGGAAGACCGAGCAGTACTTC. Protein product: CASSPTPPDWGKTEQYF.

This rearrangement joins TRBV4-3 to TRBJ2-3; TRBD2 aligns across 10 bases. V was pared by 3 bases and J by 3 bases, with 3 bases of the junction left unmatched. Looked up from germline, CDR1 is LGHNA and CDR2 is YSLEER. The CDR3 runs to 15 residues. Written as DNA, the CDR3 is TGCGCCAGCAGCCATGAACTAGCGGGGACAGATACGCAGTATTTT. It translates to CASSHELAGTDTQYF.

This clonotype was picked up a small number of times. The rearrangement links TRBV20-1 to TRBJ2-7; D is unclear. This CDR3 contains 13 residues. V was shortened by 6 bases and J by 3 bases, with 15 bases between the two germline ends. Germline V lookup: CDR1 DFQATT, CDR2 SNEGSKA (reference sequence). This chain's CDR3 is CSADRHEFYEQYF. The CDR3 nucleotides are TGCAGTGCGGACCGACATGAGTTCTACGAGCAGTACTTC.

The chain joins TRBV3-1 to TRBJ2-1; D may match TRBD1 or TRBD2 (7 bases each). The length of the CDR3 is 15 residues. Per the germline V gene, CDR1 is LGHDT and CDR2 is YNNKEL (reference sequence). The V gene lost 1 base and the J gene lost 7 bases, with 14 bases spanning the gap. CDR3 bases: TGTGCCAGCAGCCAAGGACCAGGGGGGGTTAATGAGCAGTTCTTC. Encoded protein: CASSQGPGGVNEQFF.

This clonotype was observed at least ten times. The chain uses TRBV12-3 or TRBV12-4 and TRBJ1-2; unclear D gene. Trimming pared 0 bases from V and 4 bases from J, leaving 6 bases between. This CDR3 is built from 13 residues. The CDR3 DNA is TGTGCCAGCAGTTTAGCTTCTGGCTATGGCTACACCTTC. Translated: CASSLASGYGYTF.

V gene TRBV20-1 combines with J gene TRBJ2-1; D perhaps matches TRBD2 (6 bases). V was cut by 2 bases and J by 7 bases, with 12 bases left in between. Germline V CDR1 and CDR2: DFQATT, SNEGSKA (reference sequence). The CDR3 totals 13 residues. CDR3 bases: TGCAGTGCTAGATCTCTAGCGCTAAATGAGCAGTTCTTC. Translation: CSARSLALNEQFF.

This clonotype occurred a few times. This chain connects TRBV18 to TRBJ1-2; the D gene is possibly TRBD1 (5 bases). The CDR3 is 15 amino acids. In germline, CDR1 is KGHSH, CDR2 LQKENI. Trimming took off 1 base at V and 2 bases at J, with 11 bases between the two ends. The CDR3 loop reads CASSPLPDTNYGYTF. The DNA of the CDR3 is TGTGCCAGCTCACCACTTCCGGACACCAACTATGGCTACACCTTC.

This sequence joins TRBV29-1 and TRBJ1-2; tentative D call: TRBD1 (6 bases). The CDR3 loop spans 11 amino acids. Germline CDR1 reads SQVTM; CDR2 reads ANQGSEA. Deletions cut 0 bases from V and 9 bases from J, with 8 bases between. The CDR3 here is CSVEEGGRYTF. DNA for the CDR3: TGCAGCGTTGAAGAAGGGGGTCGCTACACCTTC.

CDR3 loop: CASSLRGERDLRGYTF. The CDR3, as DNA: TGTGCCAGCAGTTTACGAGGGGAAAGGGATCTGAGAGGCTACACCTTC. V gene TRBV12-3 or TRBV12-4 combines with J gene TRBJ1-2, with a tentative D call TRBD1 (5 bases). This CDR3 is built from 16 residues. V dropped 2 bases and J dropped 8 bases, with 21 bases sitting between them.

This clonotype has ten or more counts. V and J are TRBV12-3 or TRBV12-4 and TRBJ2-3; 10 bases fit TRBD1. The CDR3 is 15 amino acids. With V trimmed by 7 bases and J by 2 bases, 6 bases remained unmatched. CDR3 sequence reads: CASKPGQGYTDTQYF. The CDR3 region has the DNA TGTGCCAGCAAACCGGGACAGGGGTACACAGATACGCAGTATTTT.

A few counts support this clonotype. The chain has TRBV5-1 and TRBJ1-1; no clear D. Germline lookup yields CDR1 SGHRS and CDR2 YFSETQ. Between the trimmed V and J ends, which lost 2 bases and 1 base, there was a span of 12 bases. This CDR3 comprises 15 residues. The CDR3 DNA sequence: TGCGCCAGCAGCTTTGAGTTCGGCAAGAACACTGAAGCTTTCTTT. Its translation is CASSFEFGKNTEAFF.

This clonotype was detected only a few times. The chain carries TRBV20-1 and TRBJ2-7; the D gene is possibly TRBD1 (6 bases). Trimming took off 6 bases at V and 7 bases at J, with 19 bases between the two ends. Germline V gives CDR1 DFQATT, CDR2 SNEGSKA (reference sequence). The CDR3 totals 13 residues. As DNA, the CDR3 is TGCAGTGCCCCCTCGGACAGTCTCACGGAGCAGTACTTC. It codes for CSAPSDSLTEQYF.

The gene calls are TRBV6-2 or TRBV6-3 and TRBJ1-2, with a tentative D call TRBD1 (5 bases). Per germline, CDR1 MNHEY and CDR2 SVGEGT. The V gene lost 6 bases and the J gene lost 0 bases, with 11 bases spanning the gap. This CDR3 has 14 amino acids. The CDR3 DNA reads as TGTGCCAGCAGCAAACAGACAGCTAACTATGGCTACACCTTC. This encodes CASSKQTANYGYTF.

This clonotype occurred a few times. CDR3: CACRTGATNQPQHF. DNA for the CDR3: TGTGCCTGTAGAACAGGGGCCACCAATCAGCCCCAGCATTTT. The chain is built from TRBV30 and TRBJ1-5, with 7 bases fitting TRBD1. This CDR3 has 14 residues. Unmatched junction bases numbered 8, after V lost 6 bases and J lost 3 bases. CDR1 and CDR2 from the germline V gene are GTSNPN and SVGIG (reference sequence).